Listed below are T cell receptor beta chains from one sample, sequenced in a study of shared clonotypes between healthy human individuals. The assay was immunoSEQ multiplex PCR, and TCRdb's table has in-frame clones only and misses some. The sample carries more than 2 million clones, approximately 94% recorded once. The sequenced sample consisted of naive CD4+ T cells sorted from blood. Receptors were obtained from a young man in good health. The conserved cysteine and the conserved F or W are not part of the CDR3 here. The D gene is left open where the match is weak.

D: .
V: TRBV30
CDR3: AWSVQGIGYGYT

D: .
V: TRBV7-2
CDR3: ASSLVGTAYGYT

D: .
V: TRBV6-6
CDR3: ASSSTSLLRGYGYT

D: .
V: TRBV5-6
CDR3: ASSLVTTSAGANVLT

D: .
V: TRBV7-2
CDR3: ASSFSGTTEAF

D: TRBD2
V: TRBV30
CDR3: AWRSGGRPAGTQY

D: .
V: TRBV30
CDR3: ATAAQATNEKLF

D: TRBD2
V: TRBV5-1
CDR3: ASRGTSGSAYEQY

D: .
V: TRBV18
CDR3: ASSPGGDTGELF

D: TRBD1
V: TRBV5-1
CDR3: ASRYYGQGLNTEAF

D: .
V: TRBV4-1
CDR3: ASSQGAVPYNEQF

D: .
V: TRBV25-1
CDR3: ASSEYYGSYEQY